Below are 26 T cell receptor beta chains sequenced from a single sample in a study of T-cell memory formation after mild COVID-19. MiXCR, applied by TCRdb to the 5' RACE reads, yields one record per CDR3 protein. The table lists fewer than 400,000 distinct CDR3 sequences, over 10% of them singletons. Sequenced input: PBMCs or a T cell subset sorted from them (not recorded which). The source of these receptors is a man aged 18-30 years who had mild COVID-19 (a few samples of this study predate the infection). Cell type and time point are not known.

J is TRBJ2-3 and V is TRBV5-1; perhaps TRBD2 as D (6 bases). Germline lookup yields CDR1 SGHRS and CDR2 YFSETQ. CDR3 size: 14 residues. The ends were cut back, 6 bases at V and 3 bases at J, with 14 bases in the middle. The CDR3 DNA follows: TGCGCCAGCATAGGCGGGGCGGCGACAGATACGCAGTATTTT. It translates to CASIGGAATDTQYF.

The rearrangement links TRBV18 to TRBJ1-1, with 7 bases fitting TRBD1. This CDR3 comprises 15 residues. Germline-derived CDR1 and CDR2 are KGHSH and LQKENI. V shed 3 bases, J shed 6 bases, and the junction held 10 bases outside the gene matches. CDR3 residues: CASSPPSTGSSEAFF. In nucleotides, the CDR3 is TGTGCCAGCTCACCCCCTTCGACAGGGTCTTCTGAAGCTTTCTTT.

This chain links TRBV6-1 with TRBJ2-6, with TRBD2 identical over 10 bases. The germline V gene encodes CDR1 MNHNS and CDR2 SASEGT. The junction had 8 bases not matched to a gene; V was cut back by 7 bases and J by 2 bases. CDR3 length equals 17 residues. CDR3 DNA sequence: TGTGCCAGCAACCTCTTAGCGGGGGGCGCTGGGGCCAACGTCCTGACTTTC. This encodes CASNLLAGGAGANVLTF.

V gene TRBV10-3 combines with J gene TRBJ1-6; maybe TRBD1 (5 bases). Germline V gives CDR1 ENHRY, CDR2 SYGVKD. V was shortened by 3 bases and J by 7 bases, with 10 bases between the two germline ends. The CDR3 runs 14 residues. Here the CDR3 reads CAISDRQGNSPLHF. The CDR3 DNA reads as TGTGCCATCAGTGACAGGCAGGGAAATTCACCCCTCCACTTT.

The V call is TRBV15, the J call TRBJ1-2; D gene ambiguous. V lost 0 bases and J lost 6, with 14 bases in between. CDR3 length: 15 amino acids. Looked up from germline, CDR1 is LNHNV and CDR2 is YYDKDF (reference sequence). This chain's CDR3 is CATSRDLGQSNGYTF. In nucleotides, the CDR3 is TGTGCCACCAGCAGAGATTTAGGGCAGTCCAATGGCTACACCTTC.

CDR3 amino acids: CASSPQVNQPQHF. The CDR3 DNA sequence: TGTGCCAGCTCACCACAAGTGAATCAGCCCCAGCATTTT. The V call is TRBV18, the J call TRBJ1-5; D not resolved. Trimming removed 1 base from V and 4 bases from J, with 5 bases in between. Germline-derived CDR1 and CDR2 are KGHSH and LQKENI. CDR3 length: 13 residues.

This clonotype has a single count. The chain has TRBV19 and TRBJ2-2; D is unresolved. CDR3 size: 14 residues. Trimming removed 8 bases from V and 7 bases from J, with 17 bases in between. Germline V gives CDR1 LNHDA, CDR2 SQIVND (reference sequence). CDR3 sequence (DNA): TGTGCCAGTGGAGAGGATCCCTCCGGCGGGGAGCTGTTTTTT. Amino acids: CASGEDPSGGELFF.

The V and J genes are TRBV9 and TRBJ1-3, with D possibly being TRBD1 (6 bases). The CDR3 loop spans 17 amino acids. CDR1 is SGDLS, CDR2 YYNGEE, per germline. V lost 0 bases, J lost 0 bases, and 13 bases lay in between. The chain's CDR3 is CASSVGGQQFSGNTIYF. The CDR3, as DNA: TGTGCCAGCAGCGTAGGTGGACAGCAGTTCTCTGGAAACACCATATATTTT.

This clonotype was counted only a few times. CDR3: CSVANRGPGELFF. The CDR3 bases are TGCAGCGTTGCGAACAGGGGACCCGGGGAGCTGTTTTTT. The rearrangement links TRBV29-1 to TRBJ2-2; 7 positions match TRBD1. Germline V gives CDR1 SQVTM, CDR2 ANQGSEA. The CDR3 has 13 residues. Unmatched junction bases numbered 5, after V lost 4 bases and J lost 6 bases.

The chain carries TRBV7-2 and TRBJ1-3; 7 nucleotides agree with TRBD1. Trimming removed 5 bases from V and 3 bases from J; junction bases left unmatched: 7. The CDR3 length is 15 residues. The germline V gene has CDR1 SGHTA and CDR2 FQGNSA. This CDR3 reads CASSRYDRDGNTIYF. The CDR3 DNA sequence: TGTGCCAGCAGCAGATACGACAGGGATGGAAACACCATATATTTT.

This clonotype was picked up many times. One end of the junction varies from germline; a read error may be responsible. The V gene is TRBV7-3, the J gene TRBJ2-5; D is unresolved. Germline CDR1 reads SGHTA; CDR2 reads FQGTGA. The CDR3 sequence is 14 residues long. DNA of the CDR3: TGTGCCAGCAGCCTAACCGGACGACAAGAGACCCAGTACTTC. This encodes CASSLTGRQETQYF.

The J gene is TRBJ2-2, the V gene TRBV5-1; 8 bases map to TRBD1. In germline, CDR1 is SGHRS, CDR2 YFSETQ. V trimming: 6 bases; J trimming: 1 base; junction bases outside the gene matches: 2. The CDR3 totals 14 residues. The CDR3 DNA reads TGCGCCAGCACCGGGACAGGGAACACCGGGGAGCTGTTTTTT. It is translated as CASTGTGNTGELFF.

This clonotype came up once. The V and J genes are TRBV5-1 and TRBJ1-1, with 8 bases identical to TRBD1. The length of the CDR3 is 15 residues. Per the germline V gene, CDR1 is SGHRS and CDR2 is YFSETQ. J lost 5 bases, V lost 4 bases, and 10 bases had no gene match. Here the CDR3 reads CASSKRTGLGTEAFF. In DNA, the CDR3 is TGCGCCAGCAGCAAAAGGACAGGGTTGGGAACTGAAGCTTTCTTT.

The chain couples TRBV7-9 to TRBJ1-4; D not resolved. Trimming took off 5 bases at V and 3 bases at J, with 16 bases between the two ends. The CDR3 loop spans 16 amino acids. From germline, CDR1 is SEHNR and CDR2 FQNEAQ (reference sequence). The CDR3 DNA sequence: TGTGCCAGCAGCCCGCCTACCGGCGGGGCTAATGAAAAACTGTTTTTT. Its translation: CASSPPTGGANEKLFF. Based on the CDR3 plus reference TRBV7-9 and TRBJ1-4, the full variable domain is DTGVSQNPRHKITKRGQNVTFRCDPISEHNRLYWYRQTLGQGPEFLTYFQNEAQLEKSRLLSDRFSAERPKGSFSTLEIQRTEQGDSAMYLCASSPPTGGANEKLFFGSGTQLSVL.

This clonotype was detected only a few times. The rearrangement joins TRBV6-5 to TRBJ1-2; TRBD1 matches 10 bases. V shed 2 bases and J 4 bases; nucleotides not matched to a gene: 7. The CDR3 runs to 16 residues. Germline V gene lookup returns CDR1 MNHEY and CDR2 SVGAGI. CDR3 bases: TGTGCCAGCAGTTACAGGGTGACAGGGGGCTCCTATGGCTACACCTTC. It is translated as CASSYRVTGGSYGYTF.

V is TRBV19 and J is TRBJ1-5; unclear D gene. From germline, CDR1 is LNHDA and CDR2 SQIVND (reference sequence). The V gene lost 3 bases and the J gene lost 0 bases, with 15 bases spanning the gap. The CDR3 is made up of 17 amino acids. CDR3 amino acids: CASSMATTKPSNQPQHF. The CDR3 coding sequence is TGTGCCAGTAGTATGGCGACAACCAAACCTAGCAATCAGCCCCAGCATTTT. The variable domain in full, with the rest retrieved from reference TRBV19 and TRBJ1-5, is DGGITQSPKYLFRKEGQNVTLSCEQNLNHDAMYWYRQDPGQGLRLIYYSQIVNDFQKGDIAEGYSVSREKKESFPLTVTSAQKNPTAFYLCASSMATTKPSNQPQHFGDGTRLSIL.

This clonotype came up many times. The rearrangement links TRBV7-9 to TRBJ2-5, with D perhaps TRBD1 or TRBD2 (5 bases each). Germline V lookup: CDR1 SEHNR, CDR2 FQNEAQ (reference sequence). The CDR3 extends over 16 amino acids. V was pared by 3 bases and J by 3 bases, with 17 bases between. CDR3 sequence: CASSFLSDGAEETQYF. Written as DNA, the CDR3 is TGTGCCAGCAGCTTCCTGTCAGACGGGGCCGAAGAGACCCAGTACTTC.

In this sample, this clonotype turned up a few times. This chain connects TRBV10-3 to TRBJ2-3, with D hard to call. The CDR3 runs to 16 residues. V gave up 10 bases and J gave up 6 bases, with 26 bases separating them. Germline CDR1 reads ENHRY; CDR2 reads SYGVKD. The CDR3 here is CATQGRQVKTIDTQYF. As DNA, the CDR3 is TGTGCCACCCAAGGGCGGCAGGTTAAGACGATCGATACGCAGTATTTT.

The chain uses TRBV6-2 or TRBV6-3 and TRBJ2-7; tentative D call: TRBD2 (5 bases). Between the trimmed V and J ends, which lost 5 bases and 5 bases, there was a span of 16 bases. Germline V gene data show CDR1 as MNHEY and CDR2 as SVGEGT. The CDR3 is 14 residues long. This chain's CDR3 is CASSPRGCWNEQYV. Written as DNA, the CDR3 is TGTGCCAGCAGTCCACGGGGTTGTTGGAACGAGCAGTACGTC.

The V gene is TRBV6-2 or TRBV6-3, the J gene TRBJ2-2; D may be TRBD1 (6 bases). The CDR3 length is 14 residues. The germline V gene encodes CDR1 MNHEY and CDR2 SVGEGT. V was trimmed by 6 bases and J by 3 bases, leaving 11 bases between them. The DNA for the CDR3 is TGTGCCAGCAGGAGACAGGCGCACACCGGGGAGCTGTTTTTT. Protein sequence: CASRRQAHTGELFF.

This clonotype has at least ten counts. The V gene is TRBV7-2, the J gene TRBJ1-5, with D uncertain. CDR1 and CDR2 (germline): SGHTA, FQGNSA. The germline V and J ends were trimmed by 5 bases and 5 bases, with 13 bases remaining between them. The CDR3 length is 14 residues. CDR3 amino acids: CASSLGSLHQPQHF. CDR3 bases: TGTGCCAGCAGCCTAGGGAGTTTACATCAGCCCCAGCATTTT.

This clonotype was counted only a few times. The chain recombines TRBV7-9 with TRBJ1-1; D ambiguous. Trimming took off 3 bases at V and 1 base at J, with 9 bases between the two ends. The CDR3 runs 14 residues. The germline V gene has CDR1 SEHNR and CDR2 FQNEAQ (reference sequence). The CDR3 sequence is CASSFLRWNTEAFF. The CDR3 DNA reads as TGTGCCAGCAGCTTTCTTCGGTGGAACACTGAAGCTTTCTTT.

There are many counts of this clonotype. The CDR3 sequence: CASSPDRATYGYTF. The CDR3 region has the DNA TGCGCCAGCAGCCCGGACAGGGCCACTTATGGCTACACCTTC. J is TRBJ1-2 and V is TRBV4-3; 8 bases map to TRBD1. The V gene's germline CDR1 is LGHNA and CDR2 YSLEER. The CDR3 totals 14 residues. V shed 4 bases, J shed 5 bases, and the junction held 6 bases outside the gene matches.

In its sample, this clonotype was seen a few times. The chain combines TRBV25-1 with TRBJ1-1; TRBD1 might be the D (5 bases). Deletions cut 4 bases from V and 3 bases from J, with 15 bases between. Germline CDR1 is MGHDK and CDR2 is SYGVNS. The CDR3 loop spans 15 amino acids. CDR3 in DNA: TGTGCCAGCAGTGCCAACCCGACAGCCTACACTGAAGCTTTCTTT. It specifies CASSANPTAYTEAFF.

The chain recombines TRBV3-1 with TRBJ2-7; perhaps TRBD1 as D (6 bases). CDR3 length equals 13 residues. Germline loops: CDR1 LGHDT, CDR2 YNNKEL (reference sequence). V gave up 1 base and J gave up 7 bases, with 11 bases separating them. CDR3 in DNA: TGTGCCAGCAGCCAAGGACAGGTGGGTGAGCAGTACTTC. This codes for CASSQGQVGEQYF.

This clonotype occurred many times. Here the CDR3 reads CASSLRSKGAKNTEAFF. CDR3 nucleotide sequence: TGTGCCAGCAGCTTGCGAAGTAAGGGGGCGAAGAACACTGAAGCTTTCTTT. The chain is built from TRBV7-2 and TRBJ1-1, with 7 nucleotides matching TRBD1. V gave up 3 bases and J gave up 1 base; unmatched junction bases: 11. The CDR3 runs to 17 residues. The germline V gene has CDR1 SGHTA and CDR2 FQGNSA.